The clone carrying this TCR beta chain appeared many times. The ends were cut back, 6 bases at V and 1 base at J, with 10 bases in the middle. Germline assignment: CDR1 MDHEN and CDR2 SYDVKM. The CDR3 totals 13 residues. Researchers barred patients who had uncontrolled infection, other autoimmune disease, pregnancy or lactation. The record originates from a study of T cells in Graves' hyperthyroidism and ophthalmopathy. Amplified TCR beta CDR3 regions derived from RNA transcripts. First-round RT-PCR of the TCR CDR3 relied on the HTBI primer set. TCRdb reprocessed the multiplex PCR reads with MiXCR, giving one entry per CDR3 protein. This sample has roughly 500,000 distinct CDR3 sequences, with approximately 15% found just once.

The sequenced material came from blood. The TCR sequence derives from a woman aged 25 to 39 with Graves' hyperthyroidism that later progressed to Graves' ophthalmopathy. The rearrangement links TRBV28 to TRBJ2-7; the D gene is possibly TRBD1 (6 bases). CDR3 protein: CASRVGQSYEQYF. CDR3 sequence (DNA): TGTGCCAGCAGGGTCGGACAGTCCTACGAGCAGTACTTC.